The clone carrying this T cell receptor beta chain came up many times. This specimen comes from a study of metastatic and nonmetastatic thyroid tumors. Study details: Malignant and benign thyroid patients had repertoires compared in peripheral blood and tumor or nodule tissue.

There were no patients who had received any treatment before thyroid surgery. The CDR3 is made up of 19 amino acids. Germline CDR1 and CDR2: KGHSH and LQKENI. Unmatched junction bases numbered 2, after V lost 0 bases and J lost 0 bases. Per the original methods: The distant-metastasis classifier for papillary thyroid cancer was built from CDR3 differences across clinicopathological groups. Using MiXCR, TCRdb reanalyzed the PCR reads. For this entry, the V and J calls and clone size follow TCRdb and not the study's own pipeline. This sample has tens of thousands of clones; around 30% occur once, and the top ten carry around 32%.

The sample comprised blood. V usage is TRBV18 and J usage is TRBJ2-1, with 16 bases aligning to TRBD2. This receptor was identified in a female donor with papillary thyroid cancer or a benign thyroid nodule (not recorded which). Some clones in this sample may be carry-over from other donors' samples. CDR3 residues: CASSPPGLAGGSSYNEQFF. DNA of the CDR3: TGTGCCAGCTCACCACCGGGACTAGCGGGAGGGAGCTCCTACAATGAGCAGTTCTTC.